This T cell receptor beta chain was obtained from a study of T cell clonotyping in hematopoietic cell transplantation. Study outcomes and limitations: Without cell sorting, CD4 versus CD8 contributions remain unresolved.

Measured with immunoSEQ multiplex PCR; TCRdb has only the in-frame clones, and not every one. The sample has 30,000 to 45,000 clones; 80% to 90% are singletons. The CDR3 is 18 amino acids. Trimming took 0 bases from V and 5 from J; bases not matched to a gene: 13. Germline-derived CDR1 and CDR2 are SEHNR and FQNEAQ (reference sequence). Concerning this clone: Its specificity is not known.

The rearrangement uses TRBV7-9 and TRBJ2-5; 9 nucleotides match TRBD2. The receptor's source is a woman in her forties in good health. Some clones in this sample may be carry-over from other donors' samples. The source material was peripheral blood mononuclear cells. CDR3 protein: CASSLARLAGSGIETQYF. The CDR3 DNA sequence: TGTGCCAGCAGCTTAGCGCGGCTAGCGGGGTCAGGGATCGAGACCCAGTACTTC.